This paragraph reports one T cell receptor beta chain. One end of the junction is discordant with germline, which a read error may explain. The library came from three nested PCR rounds adapted from ARM-PCR protocols. Each CDR3 protein gets one entry after TCRdb re-called the multiplex PCR reads with MiXCR. The sample has fewer than 85,000 distinct CDR3 sequences, about three quarters seen once. The template was RNA from unsorted bulk tissue. The sample belongs to a study of tumor and adjacent non-tumor tissue in lung cancer. Overall study context: On average, productive TCRbeta reads reached a few million per sample.

Germline lookup yields CDR1 SEHNR and CDR2 FQNEAQ (reference sequence). The CDR3 consists of 12 residues. The chain recombines TRBV7-9 with TRBJ2-5; D uncertain. The receptor was derived from a woman aged 50 to 60 with non-small cell lung cancer. The specimen was lung tumor tissue. The CDR3, as DNA: TGTGCCAGCGGCACCCTAGAAGAGACCCAGCACTTC. This encodes CASGTLEETQHF.